This entry lists 27 T cell receptor beta chains sequenced from one sample in a study of T cell changes during pregnancy in multiple sclerosis. The method was immunoSEQ multiplex PCR; TCRdb's version includes in-frame clones alone and lacks a portion of them. The table includes about 40,000 clones, 80% to 95% detected once. The material was CD4+ T cells from peripheral blood mononuclear cells, obtained in the third trimester of pregnancy. The receptors were gathered from a female donor with multiple sclerosis, enrolled in a pregnancy study.

The chain has TRBV7-2 and TRBJ2-1; 9 bases agree with TRBD1. CDR1 and CDR2 from the germline V gene are SGHTA and FQGNSA. The V segment lost 4 bases and the J segment 6 bases; nucleotides outside the gene matches: 7. The CDR3 totals 15 residues. As DNA, the CDR3 is TGTGCCAGCAGCTCGGGACAGGGAGGCGGCAATGAGCAGTTCTTC. It codes for CASSSGQGGGNEQFF.

The genes are TRBV7-8 and TRBJ1-3; tentatively, D is TRBD1 (5 bases). The V end lost 5 bases, the J end lost 4 bases, and 21 bases lay between the germline ends. Germline CDR1 and CDR2: SGHVS and FQNEAQ. This CDR3 region has 17 residues. The CDR3 nucleotides are TGTGCCAGCAGCCCTCAGGTAGACCGGACACGAGGAAACACCATATATTTT. Translated: CASSPQVDRTRGNTIYF. Using reference TRBV7-8 and TRBJ1-3 for the parts outside the CDR3, the full variable domain is GAGVSQSPRYKVAKRGQDVALRCDPISGHVSLFWYQQALGQGPEFLTYFQNEAQLDKSGLPSDRFFAERPEGSVSTLKIQRTQQEDSAVYLCASSPQVDRTRGNTIYFGEGSWLTVV.

This clone was seen a few times. CDR3 DNA: TGTGCCAGCAGCTTGGACAGCTATGGCTACACCTTC. Translation gives CASSLDSYGYTF. The V call is TRBV5-4, the J call TRBJ1-2; D is unresolved. CDR1 SGHNT and CDR2 YYREEE come from the germline V gene (reference sequence). With 0 bases removed from V and 4 bases from J, the gap between germline ends came to 4 bases. This CDR3 is 12 amino acids long.

V is TRBV19 and J is TRBJ2-3, with 13 bases aligning to TRBD2. Germline CDR1 is LNHDA and CDR2 is SQIVND (reference sequence). V was pared by 5 bases and J by 4 bases, with 6 bases of the junction left unmatched. The CDR3 runs to 16 residues. CDR3 sequence (DNA): TGTGCCAGTAGTGGACGGACTAGCGGGAGCCCAGATACGCAGTATTTT. Translated, it gives CASSGRTSGSPDTQYF. Using reference TRBV19 and TRBJ2-3 for the parts outside the CDR3, the full variable domain is DGGITQSPKYLFRKEGQNVTLSCEQNLNHDAMYWYRQDPGQGLRLIYYSQIVNDFQKGDIAEGYSVSREKKESFPLTVTSAQKNPTAFYLCASSGRTSGSPDTQYFGPGTRLTVL.

This clone was counted once. The chain has TRBV19 and TRBJ1-1; D might be TRBD1 (5 bases). The CDR3 totals 14 residues. Germline CDR1 and CDR2: LNHDA and SQIVND (reference sequence). Trimming removed 8 bases at V and 7 bases at J, with 20 bases between. The CDR3 loop is CASLRNQGMGEAFF. CDR3 nucleotide sequence: TGTGCCAGTTTGAGAAACCAGGGAATGGGTGAAGCTTTCTTT.

The chain recombines TRBV7-8 with TRBJ1-2, with unresolved D. The CDR3 has 14 residues. Trimming shortened V by 0 bases and J by 4 bases, and 9 bases separated the two germline ends. From germline, CDR1 is SGHVS and CDR2 FQNEAQ. The CDR3 spells CASSLAEVTYGYTF. The CDR3 bases are TGTGCCAGCAGCTTAGCGGAGGTTACCTATGGCTACACCTTC.

This sequence joins TRBV7-7 and TRBJ2-2; 10 positions agree with TRBD2. Looked up from germline, CDR1 is SSHAT and CDR2 is FNYEAQ (reference sequence). With V trimmed by 5 bases and J by 5 bases, 17 bases remained unmatched. This CDR3 spans 19 amino acids. In DNA form, the CDR3 reads TGTGCCAGCAGCAAAGACCGGTTCGCTAGCGGGAGTAAGACCGGGGAGCTGTTTTTT. It codes for CASSKDRFASGSKTGELFF.

The genes are TRBV5-1 and TRBJ1-1; 9 bases are shared with TRBD1. Germline CDR1 SGHRS, CDR2 YFSETQ. The trim removed 0 bases at V and 10 bases at J, leaving 7 bases unmatched. This CDR3 contains 14 residues. The CDR3 protein is CASSLVTGGSTAFF. CDR3 DNA sequence: TGCGCCAGCAGCTTGGTAACAGGGGGCTCCACAGCTTTCTTT. The full variable domain, completed using reference TRBV5-1 and TRBJ1-1, is KAGVTQTPRYLIKTRGQQVTLSCSPISGHRSVSWYQQTPGQGLQFLFEYFSETQRNKGNFPGRFSGRQFSNSRSEMNVSTLELGDSALYLCASSLVTGGSTAFFGQGTRLTVV.

The gene calls are TRBV2 and TRBJ1-2, with 11 bases identical to TRBD1. The CDR3 is 14 amino acids. Germline CDR1 and CDR2: SNHLY and FYNNEI. Trimming removed 4 bases from V and 4 bases from J; junction bases left unmatched: 2. As DNA, the CDR3 is TGTGCCAGCAGTGTCGGGACAGGGGGCTATGGCTACACCTTC. Its translation: CASSVGTGGYGYTF.

The genes are TRBV2 and TRBJ2-7; the D gene is possibly TRBD1 (6 bases). The V end lost 7 bases, the J end lost 4 bases, and 14 bases lay between the germline ends. The CDR3 extends over 13 amino acids. Germline CDR1 reads SNHLY; CDR2 reads FYNNEI. Written as DNA, the CDR3 is TGTGCCAGCATGCACAGGGAATTTTACGAGCAGTACTTC. Translation: CASMHREFYEQYF.

The J gene is TRBJ2-7, the V gene TRBV9; TRBD2 aligns across 10 bases. V lost 3 bases to trimming and J lost 1 base; unmatched junction nucleotides: 4. There are 15 residues in the CDR3. Germline lookup yields CDR1 SGDLS and CDR2 YYNGEE. Here the CDR3 reads CASSASSGRSYEQYF. The CDR3 nucleotides read TGTGCCAGCAGCGCCTCTAGCGGGAGATCCTACGAGCAGTACTTC.

The chain recombines TRBV10-3 with TRBJ2-7, with 8 bases lining up with TRBD1. The germline V gene encodes CDR1 ENHRY and CDR2 SYGVKD. The J segment lost 7 bases and the V segment lost 3 bases, leaving 5 bases of the junction unmatched. The CDR3 covers 13 residues. This chain's CDR3 is CAISDQGAGEQYF. The CDR3, as DNA: TGTGCCATCAGTGACCAGGGGGCGGGGGAGCAGTACTTC.

V gene TRBV15 combines with J gene TRBJ1-1; no firm D call. Germline lookup yields CDR1 LNHNV and CDR2 YYDKDF (reference sequence). The V gene lost 6 bases and the J gene lost 8 bases, with 16 bases spanning the gap. This CDR3 has 13 amino acids. The chain's CDR3 is CATRVRPGLEAFF. The CDR3 nucleotides are TGTGCCACCAGAGTTCGGCCGGGGTTGGAAGCTTTCTTT. Combining the CDR3 with reference TRBV15 and TRBJ1-1 gives the whole variable domain DAMVIQNPRYQVTQFGKPVTLSCSQTLNHNVMYWYQQKSSQAPKLLFHYYDKDFNNEADTPDNFQSRRPNTSFCFLDIRSPGLGDTAMYLCATRVRPGLEAFFGQGTRLTVV.

The chain joins TRBV5-1 to TRBJ1-2, with a weak D call TRBD1 (6 bases). CDR3 length: 12 residues. V was shortened by 0 bases and J by 6 bases, with 6 bases between the two germline ends. The germline gives CDR1 SGHRS, CDR2 YFSETQ. The CDR3 DNA sequence: TGCGCCAGCAGCTTGGACAGGGATGGCTACACCTTC. It translates to CASSLDRDGYTF.

The chain links TRBV29-1 to TRBJ2-3; tentatively, D is TRBD1 (6 bases). V was pared by 6 bases and J by 0 bases, with 16 bases between. The length of the CDR3 is 15 residues. CDR1 is SQVTM and CDR2 is ANQGSEA in the germline V gene. In DNA, the CDR3 is TGCAGCGTCTCCTCAGGGGCCGCTAGCACAGATACGCAGTATTTT. The encoded protein is CSVSSGAASTDTQYF.

This chain links TRBV5-4 with TRBJ1-2, with D unresolved. The CDR3 runs 13 residues. The V end was cut by 0 bases, the J end by 6 bases, with 9 bases between. CDR1 and CDR2 from the germline V gene are SGHNT and YYREEE (reference sequence). CDR3 bases: TGTGCCAGCAGCTTGGTTTTAGAACATGGCTACACCTTC. The encoded protein is CASSLVLEHGYTF.

The chain uses TRBV11-2 and TRBJ2-7; 12 positions agree with TRBD2. The CDR3 spans 16 residues. The J segment lost 3 bases and the V segment lost 1 base, leaving 4 bases of the junction unmatched. Germline CDR1 SGHAT, CDR2 FQNNGV. CDR3 nucleotide sequence: TGTGCCAGCAGCTTAGTGGCTAGCGGGGGGGGCTACGAGCAGTACTTC. This translates into CASSLVASGGGYEQYF.

This chain links TRBV5-4 with TRBJ2-7, with a weak D call TRBD1 (6 bases). Germline-derived CDR1 and CDR2 are SGHNT and YYREEE (reference sequence). With 3 bases removed from V and 3 bases from J, the gap between germline ends came to 10 bases. The CDR3 length is 13 residues. CDR3 loop: CASSSDRVYEQYF. The CDR3 region has the DNA TGTGCCAGCAGCTCGGACAGAGTCTACGAGCAGTACTTC.

This chain uses TRBV15 with TRBJ2-4; the D is unclear. The V gene's germline CDR1 is LNHNV and CDR2 YYDKDF (reference sequence). CDR3 length: 15 residues. Trimming pared 4 bases from V and 1 base from J, leaving 11 bases between. The CDR3 DNA reads as TGTGCCACCAGCACTCGGAAGGAGGCCAAAAACATTCAGTACTTC. Residues: CATSTRKEAKNIQYF.

The chain links TRBV2 to TRBJ2-7, with TRBD1 matching 7 bases. The germline V gene encodes CDR1 SNHLY and CDR2 FYNNEI. The CDR3 has 13 amino acids. V shed 10 bases and J 0 bases; nucleotides not matched to a gene: 6. The DNA of the CDR3 is TGTGCCACCACGACAGGGAGCTCCTACGAGCAGTACTTC. Protein: CATTTGSSYEQYF. The variable domain in full, completed from reference TRBV2 and TRBJ2-7, reads EPEVTQTPSHQVTQMGQEVILRCVPISNHLYFYWYRQILGQKVEFLVSFYNNEISEKSEIFDDQFSVERPDGSNFTLKIRSTKLEDSAMYFCATTTGSSYEQYFGPGTRLTVT.

Remarks on this clone: Other DNA sequences in this sample translate to the same CDR3. The J gene is TRBJ2-1, the V gene TRBV5-1; 10 bases align to TRBD1. With V trimmed by 3 bases and J by 5 bases, 8 bases remained unmatched. Germline values: CDR1 SGHRS, CDR2 YFSETQ. CDR3 length equals 16 residues. The CDR3 spells CASSWGTGTGDNEQFF. Here the CDR3 DNA reads TGCGCCAGCAGCTGGGGTACCGGGACAGGGGACAATGAGCAGTTCTTC.

The chain couples TRBV19 to TRBJ2-2, with TRBD1 matching 8 bases. The CDR3 length is 17 residues. V lost 7 bases and J lost 4; bases outside the gene matches: 14. The germline gives CDR1 LNHDA, CDR2 SQIVND (reference sequence). The CDR3 DNA is TGTGCCAGTACCCCAGGGACAGGACAGGGAGGCACCGGGGAGCTGTTTTTT. Encoded protein: CASTPGTGQGGTGELFF.

This chain links TRBV5-8 with TRBJ1-1; D perhaps matches TRBD1 (5 bases). This CDR3 comprises 15 residues. V was trimmed by 0 bases and J by 4 bases, leaving 13 bases between them. Per germline, CDR1 SGHTS and CDR2 YDEGEE. The CDR3 loop reads CASSLERGRSTEAFF. CDR3 in DNA: TGTGCCAGCAGCTTGGAAAGGGGTAGGAGCACTGAAGCTTTCTTT.

This chain connects TRBV18 to TRBJ2-2, with 11 bases lining up with TRBD1. Germline assignment: CDR1 KGHSH and CDR2 LQKENI. This CDR3 region has 18 residues. V dropped 3 bases and J dropped 6; count of bases not matched to a gene: 12. The CDR3 DNA sequence: TGTGCCAGCTCACCTTTTCCGGGACAGGGGGTTTTCGCCGGGGAGCTGTTTTTT. It yields the protein CASSPFPGQGVFAGELFF.

The chain has TRBV10-3 and TRBJ1-2; D is possibly TRBD1 (6 bases). V gave up 6 bases and J gave up 7 bases, with 15 bases separating them. The CDR3 is made up of 13 amino acids. The germline V gene has CDR1 ENHRY and CDR2 SYGVKD. The CDR3 sequence is CAIRGGDTSGYTF. The CDR3, as DNA: TGTGCCATCAGGGGGGGGGACACAAGTGGCTACACCTTC.

The chain couples TRBV5-4 to TRBJ1-2; 8 bases are shared with TRBD1. The CDR3 has 16 residues. With V trimmed by 4 bases and J by 1 base, 9 bases remained unmatched. Germline CDR1 SGHNT, CDR2 YYREEE (reference sequence). In DNA form, the CDR3 reads TGTGCCAGCAGCCGGCGAGGCACAGGGGGTAACTATGGCTACACCTTC. Its protein is CASSRRGTGGNYGYTF.

This clone was observed a handful of times. For the CDR3, the DNA is TGCGCCAGCCGACTAGCGGGAGTAAATGAGCAGTTCTTC. This encodes CASRLAGVNEQFF. The chain carries TRBV5-1 and TRBJ2-1, with 12 bases identical to TRBD2. This CDR3 has 13 amino acids. Trimming at V came to 7 bases and at J to 7 bases, leaving 3 bases not matched to a gene. Germline V gene sequence: CDR1 SGHRS, CDR2 YFSETQ. Combining the CDR3 with reference TRBV5-1 and TRBJ2-1 gives the whole variable domain KAGVTQTPRYLIKTRGQQVTLSCSPISGHRSVSWYQQTPGQGLQFLFEYFSETQRNKGNFPGRFSGRQFSNSRSEMNVSTLELGDSALYLCASRLAGVNEQFFGPGTRLTVL.